The rows below give T cell receptor beta chains drawn from one sample of a study of T cell repertoires in ileal Crohn's disease. Produced via immunoSEQ multiplex PCR; TCRdb's table is partial and in-frame only. The data show about 7,200 clones, roughly 72% seen once. Sequencing input: ileal tissue. Receptors were obtained from an adult with Crohn's disease. The CDR3 runs from the conserved cysteine through the conserved F or W. D genes are given only for firm matches. The size field is filled for only some rows; it gives once, few, many or a size class.

>TRBD1|TRBV9|TRBJ2-3|.
TGTGCCAGCAGCCCGCGGACAGGGTTTGGCACAGATACGCAGTATTTT
CASSPRTGFGTDTQYF
>.|TRBV2|TRBJ1-1|.
TGTGCCAGCAGTGAAGTCGCCCGGGACACTGAAGCTTTCTTT
CASSEVARDTEAFF
>TRBD1|TRBV6-1|TRBJ1-6|few
TGTGCCAGCGAGGACAGGGAAAGATCACCCCTCCACTTT
CASEDRERSPLHF
>.|TRBV6-4|TRBJ2-3|.
TGTGCCAGCAGTGATACCGGGACAAGCACAGATACGCAGTATTTT
CASSDTGTSTDTQYF
>.|TRBV19|TRBJ2-7|.
TGTGCCAGTAGTCAACAGGAGAACTCCTACGAGCAGTACTTC
CASSQQENSYEQYF
>.|TRBV9|TRBJ2-1|few
TGTGCCAGCAGCGTAGGAACCACGGACATTTACAATGAGCAGTTCTTC
CASSVGTTDIYNEQFF
>.|TRBV13|TRBJ1-2|.
TGTGCCAGCAGCACTTCCGGGACTGCCAGGAACTATGGCTACACCTTC
CASSTSGTARNYGYTF
>.|TRBV4-1|TRBJ1-3|.
TGCGCCAGCAGCCAAGAATGGGACACCTCTGGAAACACCATATATTTT
CASSQEWDTSGNTIYF
>.|TRBV6-5|TRBJ1-2|.
TGTGCCAGCAGTTACAACGGGCAGGGAATTGGCTACACCTTC
CASSYNGQGIGYTF
>TRBD2|TRBV2|TRBJ2-3|few
TGTGCCAGCCTAGCGGGATTGGGAGATACGCAGTATTTT
CASLAGLGDTQYF
>TRBD1|TRBV4-1|TRBJ2-7|.
TGCGCCAGCAGCCAAGCGACAGGGGGTCGCTACGAGCAGTACTTC
CASSQATGGRYEQYF
>TRBD2|TRBV6-6|TRBJ2-1|medium-sized
TGTGCCAGCAGTTTTTCAAGTGCGGGGGTGTACAATGAGCAGTTCTTC
CASSFSSAGVYNEQFF
>.|TRBV14|TRBJ2-7|large
TGTGCCAGCAGCCAAGCAAGGGGGGGACCCTACGAGCAGTACTTC
CASSQARGGPYEQYF
>.|TRBV4-2|TRBJ2-3|few
TGTGCCAGCAGCCAAGAACTCTCACCCCGCACAGATACGCAGTATTTT
CASSQELSPRTDTQYF
>TRBD1|TRBV5-6|TRBJ1-2|few
TGTGCCAGCAGCTCTACAGGGGGAGGCGGCTATGGCTACACCTTC
CASSSTGGGGYGYTF
>TRBD2|TRBV7-3|TRBJ2-4|.
TGTGCCAGCAGCCGGGAGGGGGGCCCCTATAAGAACATTCAGTACTTC
CASSREGGPYKNIQYF
>TRBD1|TRBV4-3|TRBJ2-3|.
TGCGCCAGCAGCCAAGAGCGGCGACAGGGAGCAGATACGCAGTATTTT
CASSQERRQGADTQYF
>.|TRBV30|TRBJ1-1|.
TGTGCCTGGAGTGCAACCCCCGCAGGGCGGGGTGAAGCTTTCTTT
CAWSATPAGRGEAFF
>.|TRBV7-2|TRBJ2-6|few
TGTGCCAGCAGCTTAGGTCAGGCTGGGGCCAACGTCCTGACTTTC
CASSLGQAGANVLTF
>TRBD2|TRBV29-1|TRBJ2-7|.
TGCAGCGTTGGAGGGAGGGCCCCCTCCTACGAGCAGTACTTC
CSVGGRAPSYEQYF
>.|TRBV29-1|TRBJ2-5|.
TGCAGCGTTGAAGTTGGGGCCCTATACTTC
CSVEVGALYF
>TRBD1|TRBV7-9|TRBJ1-2|.
TGTGCCAGCAGGGGGGACAGGAGCTATGGCTACACCTTC
CASRGDRSYGYTF
>TRBD1|TRBV11-2|TRBJ2-6|few
TGTGCCACCAGGGACAGGGGCAACGTCCTGACTTTC
CATRDRGNVLTF
>TRBD1|TRBV19|TRBJ2-2|.
TGTGCCAGCCTAAAGGCTGGACAGGCTTACGCCGGGGAGCTGTTTTTT
CASLKAGQAYAGELFF
>.|TRBV30|TRBJ2-7|.
TGTGCCTGGAGCTCTGTCTCCTACGAGCAGTACTTC
CAWSSVSYEQYF
>.|TRBV6-1|TRBJ1-3|.
TGTGCCAGCAGTCCGACACCGAACGGAAACACCATATATTTT
CASSPTPNGNTIYF
>.|TRBV29-1|TRBJ2-5|.
TGCAGCGTTGAGACTAGTACGGAGACCCAGTACTTC
CSVETSTETQYF
>TRBD2|TRBV5-6|TRBJ2-2|.
TGTGCCAGCAGCTTGAACGGGGGGAGGGCCGGGGAGCTGTTTTTT
CASSLNGGRAGELFF
>.|TRBV9|TRBJ2-2|few
TGTGCCAGCAGCGTAGGTCATAGCACCGGGGAGCTGTTTTTT
CASSVGHSTGELFF
>.|TRBV2|TRBJ2-7|.
TGTGCCAGCGGCCCCGGAGGGTACAACGAGCAGTACTTC
CASGPGGYNEQYF
>.|TRBV4-3|TRBJ1-5|.
TGCGCCAGCAGCCCTGGACAAGCCGGGCATCAGCCCCAGCATTTT
CASSPGQAGHQPQHF
>TRBD2|TRBV19|TRBJ2-3|few
TGTGCCAGTACTAGCGGGGGGGGAGATACGCAGTATTTT
CASTSGGGDTQYF
>TRBD1|TRBV29-1|TRBJ2-2|.
TGCAGCGGGAGCACAGGGGGCACCGGGGAGCTGTTTTTT
CSGSTGGTGELFF
>TRBD1|TRBV2|TRBJ2-1|.
TGTGCCAGCAGTGTTAGGGACAGGGGGGGACTCAATGAGCAGTTCTTC
CASSVRDRGGLNEQFF
>TRBD1|TRBV5-1|TRBJ2-5|.
TGCGCCAGCAGCTTGGGGCGACAGGGGGCCAGGGAGCAGTACTTC
CASSLGRQGAREQYF
>.|TRBV2|TRBJ1-1|.
TGTGCCAGCAGTGTAGGACAGCGGATGAACACTGAAGCTTTCTTT
CASSVGQRMNTEAFF
>TRBD2|TRBV6-4|TRBJ2-3|few
TGTGCCAGCAGTGACCTAGCGGGGGCAGATACGCAGTATTTT
CASSDLAGADTQYF
>.|TRBV7-9|TRBJ2-5|medium-sized
TGTGCCAGCAGCCTACTAGGAACGGAGACCCAGTACTTC
CASSLLGTETQYF
>.|TRBV6-5|TRBJ1-2|.
TGTGCCAGCAGTTTGGACAGATATGGCTACACCTTC
CASSLDRYGYTF
>.|TRBV2|TRBJ2-5|few
TGTGCCAGCAGCTCGAAGGAGGCCTCGGAGACCCAGTACTTC
CASSSKEASETQYF
>.|TRBV5-4|TRBJ2-3|few
TGTGCCAGCAGCCCCAGGGACACAGATACGCAGTATTTT
CASSPRDTDTQYF